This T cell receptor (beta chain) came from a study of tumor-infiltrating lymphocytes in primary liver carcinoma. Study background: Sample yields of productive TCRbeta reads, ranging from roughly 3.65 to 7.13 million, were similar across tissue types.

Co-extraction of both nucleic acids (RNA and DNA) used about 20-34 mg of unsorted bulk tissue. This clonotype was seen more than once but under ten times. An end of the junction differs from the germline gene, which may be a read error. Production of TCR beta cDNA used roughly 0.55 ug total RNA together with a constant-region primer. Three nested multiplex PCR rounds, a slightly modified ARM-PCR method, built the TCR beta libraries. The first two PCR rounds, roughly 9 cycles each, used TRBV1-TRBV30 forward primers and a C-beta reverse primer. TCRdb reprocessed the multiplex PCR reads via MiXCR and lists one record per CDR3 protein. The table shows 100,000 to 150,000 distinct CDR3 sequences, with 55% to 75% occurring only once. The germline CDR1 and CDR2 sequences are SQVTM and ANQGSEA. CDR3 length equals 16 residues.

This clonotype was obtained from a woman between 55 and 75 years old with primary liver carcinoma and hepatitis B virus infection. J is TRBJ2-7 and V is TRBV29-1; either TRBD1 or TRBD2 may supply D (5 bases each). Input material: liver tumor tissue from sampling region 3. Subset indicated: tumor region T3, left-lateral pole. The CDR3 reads CSVPGTPAAGPYEQCF. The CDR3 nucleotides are TGCAGCGTCCCCGGGACCCCGGCCGCCGGGCCCTACGAGCAGTGCTTC.